This entry features one T cell receptor beta chain sequence. The antigen remains undetermined. The CDR3 is 11 amino acids. Unmatched junction bases numbered 6, after V lost 5 bases and J lost 10 bases. Germline V gene sequence: CDR1 DFQATT, CDR2 SNEGSKA (reference sequence). The data are from a study of T cell responses to AZD1222 COVID-19 vaccine. Notes on the study in general: The donor group comprised mostly white British people and more females; the analysis possibly underestimated clonal diversity. Just 6 or 7 people given AZD1222 tested seropositive at baseline.

The method was immunoSEQ multiplex PCR; TCRdb's version includes in-frame clones alone and lacks a portion of them. The repertoire includes 57,000 or so clones, approximately 80% of them detected once, and roughly 13% sits in the top ten. The TCR was taken from an adult in good health. The chain is built from TRBV20-1 and TRBJ1-1; 8 bases line up with TRBD1. The sequencing used peripheral blood, collected on day 0 of AZD1222 vaccination. The CDR3 DNA follows: TGCAGTGCTTTTGGACAGGGAGGAGCTTTCTTT. Protein: CSAFGQGGAFF.